The text below deals with one TCR beta chain. Its target is unknown. This sample stems from a study of cytomegalovirus exposure and HLA in healthy donors. Broader study findings: In an earlier analysis, productive rearrangement rates for most beta V segments clustered near 87% or 30%.

PCR amplification relied on 60 Vbeta primers (plus 13 Jbeta primers). Assay: immunoSEQ multiplex PCR; the TCRdb copy retains only in-frame clones and omits some. Among about 130,000 clones listed, around 83% were seen once. Sequencing used PBMCs. The TCR was taken from a man between 50 and 59 years old in good health and CMV-seronegative.

CDR3 residues: CASSQDAGNYGYTF. The CDR3 bases are TGCGCCAGCAGCCAAGACGCCGGGAACTATGGCTACACCTTC. The chain recombines TRBV4-1 with TRBJ1-2, with D uncertain. The ends were cut back, 0 bases at V and 2 bases at J, with 7 bases in the middle. The germline V gene has CDR1 MGHRA and CDR2 YSYEKL. The CDR3 length is 14 residues.